This T cell receptor (beta chain) was captured in a study of blood T cell repertoires in COVID-19. Study-level background: COVID-19 samples, acute and convalescent, were from the United States, Italy and Spain. In each case, the material was cDNA or gDNA derived from T cells, B-cell-depleted T cells, or PBMCs.

In the study's own analysis: Estimation of nucleated cell counts relied on the amplification of reference gene primers. Sequenced by immunoSEQ multiplex PCR; TCRdb stores in-frame clones only, minus some. The DNA gave D and trimming, while V, J and clone size come from that table. This table holds over 150,000 clones, more than 75% found once. With 3 bases removed from V and 6 bases from J, the gap between germline ends came to 15 bases. The CDR3 totals 15 residues. The germline V gene has CDR1 LNHDA and CDR2 SQIVND (reference sequence). The receptor was isolated from a man aged 40-50 years with acute or convalescent COVID-19. Sequenced sample: peripheral blood. The rearrangement uses TRBV19 and TRBJ1-5, with a weak D call TRBD1 (5 bases). The CDR3 sequence is CASSIRRDRIQPQHF. CDR3 coding DNA: TGTGCCAGTAGTATTCGCAGGGATCGTATTCAGCCCCAGCATTTT.